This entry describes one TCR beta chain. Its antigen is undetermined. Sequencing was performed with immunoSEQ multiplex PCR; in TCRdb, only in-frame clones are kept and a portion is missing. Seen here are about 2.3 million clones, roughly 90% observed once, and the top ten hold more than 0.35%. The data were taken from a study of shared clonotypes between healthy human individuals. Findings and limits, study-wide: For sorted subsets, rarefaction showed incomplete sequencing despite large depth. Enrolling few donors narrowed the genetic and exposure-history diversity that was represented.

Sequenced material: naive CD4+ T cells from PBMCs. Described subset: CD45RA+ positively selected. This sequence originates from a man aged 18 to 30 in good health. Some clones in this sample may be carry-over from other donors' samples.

The CDR3 region has the DNA TGTGCCAGCAGCTTGGATCTAGCCCGGGAGACCCAGTACTTC. Its protein is CASSLDLARETQYF. The chain couples TRBV5-6 to TRBJ2-5, with D maybe TRBD2 (5 bases). CDR1 SGHDT and CDR2 YYEEEE come from the germline V gene. V lost 0 bases and J lost 5, with 11 bases in between. CDR3 length: 14 amino acids.